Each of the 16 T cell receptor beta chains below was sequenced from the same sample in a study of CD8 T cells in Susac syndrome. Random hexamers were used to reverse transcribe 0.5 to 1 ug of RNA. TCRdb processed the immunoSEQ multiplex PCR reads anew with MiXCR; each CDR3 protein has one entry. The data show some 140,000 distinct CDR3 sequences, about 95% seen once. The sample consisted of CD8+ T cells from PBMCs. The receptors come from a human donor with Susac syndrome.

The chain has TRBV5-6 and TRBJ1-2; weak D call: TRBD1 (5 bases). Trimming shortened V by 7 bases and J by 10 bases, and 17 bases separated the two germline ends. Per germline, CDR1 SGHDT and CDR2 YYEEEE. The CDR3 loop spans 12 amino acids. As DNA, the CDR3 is TGTGCCAGCGGAGAGGGGTTGGCGTCCTACACCTTC. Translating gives CASGEGLASYTF. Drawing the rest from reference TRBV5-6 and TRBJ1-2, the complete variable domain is DAGVTQSPTHLIKTRGQQVTLRCSPKSGHDTVSWYQQALGQGPQFIFQYYEEEERQRGNFPDRFSGHQFPNYSSELNVNALLLGDSALYLCASGEGLASYTFGSGTRLTVV.

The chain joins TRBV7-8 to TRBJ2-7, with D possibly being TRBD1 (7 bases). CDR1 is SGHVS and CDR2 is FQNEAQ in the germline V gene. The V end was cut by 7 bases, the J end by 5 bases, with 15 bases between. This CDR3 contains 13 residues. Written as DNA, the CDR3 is TGTGCCAGCACCCCCAGCAGGGGGGACGAGCAGTACTTC. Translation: CASTPSRGDEQYF.

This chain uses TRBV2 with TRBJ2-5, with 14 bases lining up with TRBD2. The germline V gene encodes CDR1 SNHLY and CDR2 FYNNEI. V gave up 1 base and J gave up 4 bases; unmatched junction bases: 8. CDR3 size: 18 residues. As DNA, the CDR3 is TGTGCCAGCAGTGAAGATGGGACTAGCGGGAGTTTCGGAGAGACCCAGTACTTC. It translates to CASSEDGTSGSFGETQYF.

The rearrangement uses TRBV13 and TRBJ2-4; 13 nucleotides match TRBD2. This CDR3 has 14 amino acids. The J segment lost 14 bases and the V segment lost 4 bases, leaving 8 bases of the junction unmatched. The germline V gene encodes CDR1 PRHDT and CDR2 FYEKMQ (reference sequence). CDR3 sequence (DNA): TGTGCCAGCAGCTCGGGACTAGCGGGACATATGGAGTACTTC. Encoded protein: CASSSGLAGHMEYF.

CDR3 coding DNA: TGCGCCAGCAGCTTGACAGGGCTGGGCTACACCTTC. Protein product: CASSLTGLGYTF. The gene calls are TRBV5-1 and TRBJ1-2, with a weak D call TRBD1 (6 bases). CDR3 length: 12 residues. CDR1 is SGHRS, CDR2 YFSETQ, per germline. V lost 1 base, J lost 8 bases, and 9 bases lay in between. Full variable domain (missing parts from reference TRBV5-1 and TRBJ1-2): KAGVTQTPRYLIKTRGQQVTLSCSPISGHRSVSWYQQTPGQGLQFLFEYFSETQRNKGNFPGRFSGRQFSNSRSEMNVSTLELGDSALYLCASSLTGLGYTFGSGTRLTVV.

This chain's CDR3 is CATRFRGSTDTQYF. The CDR3 DNA sequence: TGTGCCACCAGATTCCGCGGGAGTACAGATACGCAGTATTTT. The chain carries TRBV15 and TRBJ2-3; 7 bases agree with TRBD2. In germline, CDR1 is LNHNV, CDR2 YYDKDF (reference sequence). The V and J ends lost 6 bases and 3 bases, in that order; junction bases with no gene match: 6. The CDR3 runs 14 residues.

CDR3 sequence: CASSPRGTYQETQYF. The CDR3 DNA reads as TGCGCCAGCAGCCCCCGGGGGACCTACCAAGAGACCCAGTACTTC. This sequence joins TRBV5-1 and TRBJ2-5; TRBD2 might be the D (6 bases). Germline CDR1 and CDR2: SGHRS and YFSETQ. The CDR3 has 15 residues. Trimming cost V 4 bases and J 0 bases, with 13 bases left between them.

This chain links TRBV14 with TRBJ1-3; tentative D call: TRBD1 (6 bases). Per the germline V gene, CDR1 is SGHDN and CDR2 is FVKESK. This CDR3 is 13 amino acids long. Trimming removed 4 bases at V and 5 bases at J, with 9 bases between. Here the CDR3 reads CASSPQGRNTIYF. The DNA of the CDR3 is TGTGCCAGCAGCCCTCAGGGGCGAAACACCATATATTTT. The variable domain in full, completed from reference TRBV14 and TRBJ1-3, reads EAGVTQFPSHSVIEKGQTVTLRCDPISGHDNLYWYRRVMGKEIKFLLHFVKESKQDESGMPNNRFLAERTGGTYSTLKVQPAELEDSGVYFCASSPQGRNTIYFGEGSWLTVV.

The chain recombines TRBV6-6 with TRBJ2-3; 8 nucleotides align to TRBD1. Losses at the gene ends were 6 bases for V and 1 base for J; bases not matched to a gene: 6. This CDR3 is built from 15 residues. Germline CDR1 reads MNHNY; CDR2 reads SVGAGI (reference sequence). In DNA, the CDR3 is TGTGCCAGCAGCCAAGACAGGGGCGGCACAGATACGCAGTATTTT. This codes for CASSQDRGGTDTQYF.

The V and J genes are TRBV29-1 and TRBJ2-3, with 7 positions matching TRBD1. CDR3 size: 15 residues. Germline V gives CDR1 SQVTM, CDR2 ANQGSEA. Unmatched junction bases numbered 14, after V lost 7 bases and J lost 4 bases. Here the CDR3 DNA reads TGCAGCGCCAACACCGGGACAGACAGTTCAGATACGCAGTATTTT. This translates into CSANTGTDSSDTQYF.

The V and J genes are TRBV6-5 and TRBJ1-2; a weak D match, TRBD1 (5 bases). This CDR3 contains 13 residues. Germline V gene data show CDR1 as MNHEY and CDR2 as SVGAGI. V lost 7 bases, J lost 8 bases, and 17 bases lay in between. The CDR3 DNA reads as TGTGCCAGCACCCTAAACGGGGCGAGCGGCTACACCTTC. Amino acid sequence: CASTLNGASGYTF.

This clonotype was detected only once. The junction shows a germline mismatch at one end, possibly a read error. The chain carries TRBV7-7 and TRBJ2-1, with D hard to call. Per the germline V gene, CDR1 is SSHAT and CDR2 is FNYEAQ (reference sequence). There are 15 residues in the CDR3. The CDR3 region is CASSLGKSSYNEQFF. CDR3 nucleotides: TGTGCTAGCAGCTTAGGAAAAAGCTCCTACAATGAGCAGTTCTTC.

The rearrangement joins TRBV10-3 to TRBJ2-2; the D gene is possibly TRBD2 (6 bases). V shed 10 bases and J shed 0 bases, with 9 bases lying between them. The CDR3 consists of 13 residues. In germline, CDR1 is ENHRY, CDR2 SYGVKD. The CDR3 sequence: CATIAANTGELFF. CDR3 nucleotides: TGTGCCACTATAGCGGCGAACACCGGGGAGCTGTTTTTT.

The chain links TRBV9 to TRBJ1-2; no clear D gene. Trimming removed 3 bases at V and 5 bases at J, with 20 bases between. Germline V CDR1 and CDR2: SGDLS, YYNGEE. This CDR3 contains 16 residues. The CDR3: CASSDNLETSSYGYTF. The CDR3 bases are TGTGCCAGCAGCGACAACCTCGAGACATCCTCGTATGGCTACACCTTC.

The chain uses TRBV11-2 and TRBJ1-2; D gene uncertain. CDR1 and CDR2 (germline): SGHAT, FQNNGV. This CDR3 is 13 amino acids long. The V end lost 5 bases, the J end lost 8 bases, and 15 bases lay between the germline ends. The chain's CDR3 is CASSPGAWPGYTF. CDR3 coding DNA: TGTGCCAGCAGCCCCGGCGCCTGGCCCGGCTACACCTTC.

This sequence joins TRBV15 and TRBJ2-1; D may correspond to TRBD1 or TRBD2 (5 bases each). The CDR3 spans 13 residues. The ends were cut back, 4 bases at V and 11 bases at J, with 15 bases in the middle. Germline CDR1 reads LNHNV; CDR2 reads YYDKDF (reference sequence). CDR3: CATSTPPGPKQFF. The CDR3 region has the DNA TGTGCCACCAGCACCCCGCCGGGGCCTAAGCAGTTCTTC.